By share, the clone carrying this T cell receptor (beta chain) ranks as large (0.1 to 1%). Its cognate antigen is unknown. This record belongs to a study of tumor-infiltrating lymphocytes in glioblastoma multiforme. Points from the study as a whole: Detected clone frequencies may not reflect cell counts, being RNA-based.

The CDR3 length is 10 residues. CDR1 and CDR2 from the germline V gene are SQVTM and ANQGSEA. The V end was cut by 3 bases, the J end by 6 bases, with 5 bases between. Three nested ARM-PCR rounds with V-beta and C-beta primers built TCRB libraries. TCRdb re-called the multiplex PCR reads with MiXCR, one entry per CDR3 protein. The sample holds approximately 13,000 distinct CDR3 sequences; approximately 70% are singletons and the top ten take over 25%. The chain combines TRBV29-1 with TRBJ1-2; D gene uncertain. The sequenced sample consisted of brain tumor tissue. This receptor was taken from a male donor with glioblastoma. The CDR3: CSVDQNGYTF. In DNA, the CDR3 is TGCAGCGTTGATCAGAATGGCTACACCTTC.